These T cell receptor beta chains were read from a single sample in a study of low-dose radiotherapy and immunotherapy resistance in tumors. TCRdb independently ran MiXCR on the reads; one entry per CDR3 protein. The data contain about 82,000 distinct CDR3 sequences, approximately 20% of them singletons. Sequenced material: PBMCs, taken before treatment. All receptors derive from a male donor with prostate cancer. The CDR3 runs from the conserved cysteine through the conserved F or W. D genes are given only for firm matches. Clone size is given for some rows only: seen once, a few or many times, or a class if the clone is expanded.

D	length	size	V	J	DNA	CDR3
NA	11	many	TRBV29-1	TRBJ1-1	TGCAGCGTGACAAGGAACACTGAAGCTTTCTTT	CSVTRNTEAFF
NA	16	many	TRBV5-1	TRBJ1-1	TGCGCCAGCAGCTTGGCAGGGACTCTTCGGAACACTGAAGCTTTCTTT	CASSLAGTLRNTEAFF
NA	16	many	TRBV15	TRBJ1-3	TGTGCCACCAGCAGGGGCCAGGAAAGCTCTGGAAACACCATATATTTT	CATSRGQESSGNTIYF
NA	14	many	TRBV18	TRBJ2-5	TGTGCCAGCTCACGGTTAACAGGACAAGAGACCCAGTACTTC	CASSRLTGQETQYF
NA	15	many	TRBV6-1	TRBJ2-2	TGTGCCAGCAGTGAAGCATTAGAAGTAACCGGGGAGCTGTTTTTT	CASSEALEVTGELFF
NA	16	many	TRBV4-3	TRBJ1-5	TGCGCCAGCAGCCAAGAAAGAGGGGGACGGTTCGAGCCCCAGCATTTT	CASSQERGGRFEPQHF
TRBD2	18	many	TRBV4-3	TRBJ2-3	TGCGCCAGCAGCCAAAGTTCCTATCTAGCGGGGGGGCGGGATACGCAGTATTTT	CASSQSSYLAGGRDTQYF
NA	16	NA	TRBV10-3	TRBJ1-5	TGTGCCATCAGGGGGGGGTCCGGCGGCGACAATCAGCCCCAGCATTTT	CAIRGGSGGDNQPQHF
TRBD2	14	few	TRBV5-6	TRBJ2-5	TGTGCCAGCAGCTTGGCGGGAGGTGGAGAGACCCAGTACTTC	CASSLAGGGETQYF
NA	11	many	TRBV29-1	TRBJ2-1	TGCAGCGTTGCTCAGACCAATGAGCAGTTCTTC	CSVAQTNEQFF
NA	16	NA	TRBV2	TRBJ2-1	TGTGCCAGCACCCTTTCGGAAGGGCTAACCTACAATGAGCAGTTCTTC	CASTLSEGLTYNEQFF
NA	14	many	TRBV19	TRBJ2-1	TGTGCCAGTATGGGGGCGCCTAGTGGCAATGAGCAGTTCTTC	CASMGAPSGNEQFF
TRBD2	15	NA	TRBV7-3	TRBJ2-1	TGTGCCAGCAGCTCGACCGGGGGGGTTTACAATGAGCAGTTCTTC	CASSSTGGVYNEQFF
TRBD1	15	many	TRBV7-2	TRBJ1-6	TGTGCCAGCGGGGGTGGGGACAGGGCAGTTTCACCCCTCCACTTT	CASGGGDRAVSPLHF
TRBD1	14	NA	TRBV13	TRBJ2-7	TGTGCCGTGACCTGGGACAGAAGCTCCTACGAGCAGTACTTC	CAVTWDRSSYEQYF
NA	12	many	TRBV5-6	TRBJ2-1	TGTGCCAGCAGCGTCCTAGCTAATGAGCAGTTCTTC	CASSVLANEQFF